The sequence of this T cell receptor (beta chain) was determined in a study of T cells in localized non-small cell lung cancer. Produced via immunoSEQ multiplex PCR; TCRdb's table is partial and in-frame only. This table holds tens of thousands of clones, 70% to 90% found once. As regards this clone: No antigen is known for it.

The CDR3 covers 15 residues. Germline assignment: CDR1 LNHNV and CDR2 YYDKDF (reference sequence). The ends lost 5 bases at V and 4 bases at J; junction bases unmatched: 5. Findings and caveats of the study: There was an association of higher blood T cell density with longer overall survival. Clonality peaked in uninvolved adjacent lung rather than tumor.

This sequence was found in a woman aged 40 to 75 with stage I squamous cell lung carcinoma. V and J are TRBV15 and TRBJ2-2, with TRBD2 matching over 9 bases. The material sequenced was peripheral blood, taken before any cancer treatment. The CDR3 is CATSPGRGGTGELFF. The CDR3, as DNA: TGTGCCACCAGCCCCGGGCGGGGGGGCACCGGGGAGCTGTTTTTT.